One sample yielded the 24 T cell receptor beta chains listed below, sequenced in a study of T cell repertoires in cytomegalovirus infection. TCRdb independently ran MiXCR on the reads; one entry per CDR3 protein. The sample includes under 350,000 distinct CDR3 sequences, about 8.8% of them seen just once. Sequenced: PBMCs. The receptors come from a human donor in good health (CMV status not recorded). Some clones in this sample may be carry-over from other donors' samples.

This clonotype showed up many times. The chain employs TRBV7-9 and TRBJ1-3; D is unresolved. The CDR3 extends over 13 amino acids. The ends were cut back, 7 bases at V and 3 bases at J, with 10 bases in the middle. Germline loops: CDR1 SEHNR, CDR2 FQNEAQ (reference sequence). CDR3 in amino acids: CASTSSGGNTIYF. The CDR3 region has the DNA TGTGCCAGCACATCAAGCGGTGGAAACACCATATATTTT.

At least ten counts were recorded for this clonotype. The chain carries TRBV12-3 or TRBV12-4 and TRBJ2-7; tentatively, D is TRBD1 or TRBD2 (6 bases each). The CDR3 has 13 residues. V lost 10 bases, J lost 6 bases, and 19 bases lay in between. DNA for the CDR3: TGTGCCATCCAAGGTCGGGGGCGTTCCGAGCAGTACTTC. It specifies CAIQGRGRSEQYF.

This clonotype has ten or more counts. The rearrangement joins TRBV2 to TRBJ2-7; no reliable D call. V was trimmed by 5 bases and J by 3 bases, leaving 8 bases between them. CDR3 size: 12 residues. CDR1 is SNHLY, CDR2 FYNNEI, per germline. CDR3 sequence reads: CASSQDIYEQYF. The DNA for the CDR3 is TGTGCCAGCAGTCAAGATATCTACGAGCAGTACTTC. The entire variable domain, with the rest obtained from reference TRBV2 and TRBJ2-7, is as follows: EPEVTQTPSHQVTQMGQEVILRCVPISNHLYFYWYRQILGQKVEFLVSFYNNEISEKSEIFDDQFSVERPDGSNFTLKIRSTKLEDSAMYFCASSQDIYEQYFGPGTRLTVT.

This clonotype was seen at least ten times. The V call is TRBV7-2, the J call TRBJ2-1, with D tentatively TRBD2 (6 bases). Trimming cost V 2 bases and J 6 bases, with 14 bases left between them. The CDR3 has 15 amino acids. Germline V gene lookup returns CDR1 SGHTA and CDR2 FQGNSA. CDR3 in DNA: TGTGCCAGCAGCTTAAGGAGGGCCCTTTCCAATGAGCAGTTCTTC. Its protein product is CASSLRRALSNEQFF.

This clonotype came up a few times. The rearrangement uses TRBV28 and TRBJ1-5; D is ambiguous. Germline lookup yields CDR1 MDHEN and CDR2 SYDVKM. V was pared by 11 bases and J by 0 bases, with 14 bases between. This CDR3 spans 14 amino acids. DNA of the CDR3: TGTGCCGCCGGAGGGCGCTATAGCAATCAGCCCCAGCATTTT. Translation gives CAAGGRYSNQPQHF. The full variable domain, its missing parts supplied by reference TRBV28 and TRBJ1-5, is DVKVTQSSRYLVKRTGEKVFLECVQDMDHENMFWYRQDPGLGLRLIYFSYDVKMKEKGDIPEGYSVSREKKERFSLILESASTNQTSMYLCAAGGRYSNQPQHFGDGTRLSIL.

This clonotype was seen repeatedly, ten times or more. The V call is TRBV19, the J call TRBJ1-1; TRBD1 might be the D (5 bases). Germline V gene sequence: CDR1 LNHDA, CDR2 SQIVND (reference sequence). V was pared by 2 bases and J by 4 bases, with 11 bases between. The CDR3 is 14 amino acids. Here the CDR3 reads CASSIRGVGTEAFF. The CDR3 coding sequence is TGTGCCAGTAGTATACGAGGGGTGGGCACTGAAGCTTTCTTT.

This clonotype was seen at least ten times. The rearrangement uses TRBV14 and TRBJ2-1, with D possibly TRBD1 on 5 matching bases. The V gene's germline CDR1 is SGHDN and CDR2 FVKESK. The CDR3 sequence is 15 residues long. The V gene lost 2 bases and the J gene lost 6 bases, with 14 bases spanning the gap. The CDR3 coding sequence is TGTGCCAGCAGCCAAAAAGATTCTAGGGGCAATGAGCAGTTCTTC. This translates into CASSQKDSRGNEQFF.

In its sample, this clonotype was seen many times. CDR3 in DNA: TGTGCCAGCAGCCGTCGACTAGGAGGGGATGAGCAGTTCTTC. Its protein product is CASSRRLGGDEQFF. This rearrangement joins TRBV5-5 to TRBJ2-1, with D tentatively TRBD2 (6 bases). The germline V gene has CDR1 SGHKS and CDR2 YYEKEE (reference sequence). The CDR3 consists of 14 residues. The germline V and J ends were trimmed by 4 bases and 8 bases, with 16 bases remaining between them.

This clonotype was found many times. The rearrangement links TRBV7-8 to TRBJ2-3; 7 bases match TRBD2. Per the germline V gene, CDR1 is SGHVS and CDR2 is FQNEAQ. V shed 5 bases, J shed 0 bases, and the junction held 17 bases outside the gene matches. The CDR3 sequence is 19 residues long. CDR3 coding DNA: TGTGCCAGCAGCCTATCCCCATCACTCGGGGGACTAAGCACAGATACGCAGTATTTT. This encodes CASSLSPSLGGLSTDTQYF.

The count of this clonotype is one. The J gene is TRBJ1-6, the V gene TRBV2; D ambiguous. This CDR3 has 15 residues. CDR1 and CDR2 (germline): SNHLY, FYNNEI. The V gene lost 4 bases and the J gene lost 8 bases, with 15 bases spanning the gap. This chain's CDR3 is CASSGWQRDHSPLHF. Here the CDR3 DNA reads TGTGCCAGCAGTGGGTGGCAGAGGGATCATTCACCCCTCCACTTT.

This clonotype was observed at least ten times. The V gene is TRBV2, the J gene TRBJ1-5; possibly TRBD1 for D (5 bases). Germline CDR1 and CDR2: SNHLY and FYNNEI. V was clipped by 4 bases and J by 5 bases, with 9 bases between them. The CDR3 contains 13 residues. In DNA, the CDR3 is TGTGCCAGCAGTGGACAGAGGGATCAGCCCCAGCATTTT. Encoded protein: CASSGQRDQPQHF.

This clonotype came up many times. DNA of the CDR3: TGTGCCAGCAGTTACTCGAACCCGAACACTGAAGCTTTCTTT. As protein: CASSYSNPNTEAFF. J is TRBJ1-1 and V is TRBV6-5; D is unclear. Trimming removed 0 bases from V and 1 base from J, with 6 bases in between. This CDR3 is 14 amino acids long. Germline V gene lookup returns CDR1 MNHEY and CDR2 SVGAGI.

This clonotype was observed many times. This rearrangement joins TRBV5-7 to TRBJ2-7, with 7 nucleotides matching TRBD1. TRBV5-7 is noted as an ORF with a role that remains uncertain. The CDR3 is made up of 17 amino acids. After removal of 3 bases from V and 3 bases from J, the junction contained 15 bases not matched to a gene. As DNA, the CDR3 is TGTGCCAGCAGCTCCACGGGACAGAGGAAGGAATACTACGAGCAGTACGTC. It is translated as CASSSTGQRKEYYEQYV.

The table lists this clonotype with many counts. This chain joins TRBV6-1 and TRBJ2-5; a weak D match, TRBD2 (6 bases). V shed 7 bases and J shed 4 bases, with 10 bases lying between them. Germline V gene lookup returns CDR1 MNHNS and CDR2 SASEGT. CDR3 size: 12 residues. The DNA for the CDR3 is TGTGCCAGCACCCGAGCGGGAGAGACCCAGTACTTC. Amino acids: CASTRAGETQYF.

This clonotype was observed a few times. This chain connects TRBV29-1 to TRBJ2-1, with 8 bases that match TRBD1. This CDR3 has 12 amino acids. V shed 5 bases, J shed 10 bases, and the junction held 7 bases outside the gene matches. CDR1 and CDR2 (germline): SQVTM, ANQGSEA. CDR3 DNA: TGCAGCGTTTACCAGGGGGCAAGGGAGCAGTTCTTC. Translated: CSVYQGAREQFF.

This chain links TRBV20-1 with TRBJ2-2; 9 bases align to TRBD2. Germline CDR1 DFQATT, CDR2 SNEGSKA (reference sequence). The CDR3 is made up of 14 amino acids. The J segment lost 4 bases and the V segment lost 6 bases, leaving 6 bases of the junction unmatched. The CDR3 DNA reads TGCAGTGCCAGGGGACTAGCCAGCACCGGGGAGCTGTTTTTT. Amino acid sequence: CSARGLASTGELFF.

The sample holds a few counts of this clonotype. The chain carries TRBV5-1 and TRBJ2-1; D gene ambiguous. Trimming took 6 bases from V and 5 from J, leaving 12 bases between them. Germline-derived CDR1 and CDR2 are SGHRS and YFSETQ. The CDR3 spans 13 residues. CDR3 in amino acids: CASTDATNNEQFF. CDR3 DNA sequence: TGCGCCAGCACCGACGCTACGAACAATGAGCAGTTCTTC.

Only a few counts were recorded for this clonotype. The chain employs TRBV5-6 and TRBJ2-1, with D uncertain. Trimming pared 4 bases from V and 5 bases from J, leaving 16 bases between. CDR3 length: 15 amino acids. CDR1 and CDR2 from the germline V gene are SGHDT and YYEEEE. CDR3 in amino acids: CASSLNWGYHNEQFF. CDR3 DNA sequence: TGTGCCAGCAGCCTGAACTGGGGTTACCACAATGAGCAGTTCTTC.

This clonotype has at least ten counts. The chain is built from TRBV14 and TRBJ1-2; tentatively, D is TRBD1 (5 bases). This CDR3 has 13 amino acids. Per germline, CDR1 SGHDN and CDR2 FVKESK. V lost 1 base to trimming and J lost 7 bases, with 10 bases between them. The CDR3 loop reads CASSQGGRGGYTF. The CDR3 region has the DNA TGTGCCAGCAGCCAAGGGGGAAGGGGTGGCTACACCTTC.

There are many counts of this clonotype. The J gene is TRBJ2-7, the V gene TRBV20-1, with 7 bases fitting TRBD1. The CDR3 has 13 residues. Germline lookup yields CDR1 DFQATT and CDR2 SNEGSKA (reference sequence). V lost 4 bases to trimming and J lost 2 bases; unmatched junction nucleotides: 5. CDR3 region: CSATGTVAYEQYF. CDR3 DNA sequence: TGCAGTGCTACTGGGACAGTTGCCTACGAGCAGTACTTC.

In its sample, this clonotype was seen many times. J is TRBJ2-5 and V is TRBV6-1; 12 bases line up with TRBD2. Germline CDR1 MNHNS, CDR2 SASEGT. V shed 1 base, J shed 3 bases, and the junction held 3 bases outside the gene matches. The CDR3 has 16 residues. In DNA form, the CDR3 reads TGTGCCAGCAGTGAAGGAGGACTAGCGGGGAAAGAGACCCAGTACTTC. Encoded protein: CASSEGGLAGKETQYF.

The V gene is TRBV10-3, the J gene TRBJ1-5, with 7 bases that match TRBD1. CDR3 length equals 13 residues. Unmatched junction bases numbered 5, after V lost 6 bases and J lost 6 bases. CDR1 is ENHRY, CDR2 SYGVKD, per germline. In DNA form, the CDR3 reads TGTGCCATCAGGCTGGACAGGAGTCAGCCCCAGCATTTT. It yields the protein CAIRLDRSQPQHF.

This clonotype was seen only a few times. V and J are TRBV6-6 and TRBJ2-7; D remains unclear. CDR1 is MNHNY and CDR2 is SVGAGI in the germline V gene (reference sequence). This CDR3 has 12 amino acids. V shed 6 bases and J shed 3 bases, with 9 bases lying between them. The CDR3 DNA sequence: TGTGCCAGCAGCCATTCCGTCTACGAGCAGTACTTC. Protein sequence: CASSHSVYEQYF.

This clonotype came up a few times. The chain's CDR3 is CSARDGGGLYQETQYF. In DNA, the CDR3 is TGCAGTGCTAGAGATGGGGGGGGCCTGTACCAAGAGACCCAGTACTTC. The chain employs TRBV20-1 and TRBJ2-5; tentatively, D is TRBD2 (7 bases). The CDR3 has 16 amino acids. The ends were cut back, 0 bases at V and 0 bases at J, with 14 bases in the middle. Germline CDR1 DFQATT, CDR2 SNEGSKA (reference sequence).